The 4 T cell receptor beta chains below all came from one sample that was sequenced in a study of blood T cell repertoires in COVID-19. The table came from immunoSEQ multiplex PCR; TCRdb's copy has only in-frame clones and leaves some out. The sample yields fewer than 300,000 clones, 84% seen once. The sequencing input was peripheral blood. Receptors originate from a human donor in a cohort sampled during active COVID-19.

The V call is TRBV5-6, the J call TRBJ2-3, with 11 bases fitting TRBD1. This CDR3 has 16 amino acids. The germline V gene encodes CDR1 SGHDT and CDR2 YYEEEE. Unmatched junction bases numbered 5, after V lost 3 bases and J lost 2 bases. In DNA form, the CDR3 reads TGTGCCAGCAGCTCCCCTGGACAGGGGGCCACAGATACGCAGTATTTT. It translates to CASSSPGQGATDTQYF.

The chain uses TRBV28 and TRBJ2-1; 8 bases align to TRBD2. CDR1 and CDR2 from the germline V gene are MDHEN and SYDVKM. This CDR3 comprises 13 residues. J gave up 9 bases and V 9 bases, and 10 bases lay outside the gene matches. The CDR3 region has the DNA TGTGCCAGTCGGGGGGGCGCGACTGGTGAGCAGTTCTTC. It encodes CASRGGATGEQFF.

The chain couples TRBV9 to TRBJ1-2; D call uncertain. Trimming took 4 bases from V and 6 from J, leaving 10 bases between them. The germline gives CDR1 SGDLS, CDR2 YYNGEE. CDR3 length equals 12 residues. CDR3 nucleotides: TGTGCCAGCAGCTTGGTGGTAGATGGCTACACCTTC. It codes for CASSLVVDGYTF.

This clone was observed a single time. The rearrangement uses TRBV6-2 or TRBV6-3 and TRBJ2-7; 12 positions match TRBD2. The junction had 8 bases not matched to a gene; V was cut back by 0 bases and J by 2 bases. The CDR3 is 18 residues long. The V gene's germline CDR1 is MNHEY and CDR2 SVGEGT. The CDR3 DNA is TGTGCCAGCAGTTACTCGCGACTAGCGGGAGAGATGCCCTACGAGCAGTACTTC. The encoded protein is CASSYSRLAGEMPYEQYF.